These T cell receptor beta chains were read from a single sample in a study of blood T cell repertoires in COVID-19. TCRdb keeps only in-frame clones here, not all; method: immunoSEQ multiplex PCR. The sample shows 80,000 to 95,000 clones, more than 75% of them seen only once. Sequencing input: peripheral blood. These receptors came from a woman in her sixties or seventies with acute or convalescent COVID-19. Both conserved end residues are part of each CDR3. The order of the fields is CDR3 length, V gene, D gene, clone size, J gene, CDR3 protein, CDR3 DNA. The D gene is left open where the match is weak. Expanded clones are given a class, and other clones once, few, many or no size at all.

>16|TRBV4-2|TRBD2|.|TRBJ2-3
CASSPRASGKDDTQYF
TGTGCCAGCAGCCCCCGGGCTAGCGGGAAGGATGATACGCAGTATTTT
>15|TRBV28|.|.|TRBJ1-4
CASSLGGRVSEKLFF
TGTGCCAGCAGTTTAGGTGGCAGGGTCAGTGAAAAACTGTTTTTT
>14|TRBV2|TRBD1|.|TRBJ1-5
CASGGTVSNQPQHF
TGTGCCAGCGGAGGGACAGTGAGCAATCAGCCCCAGCATTTT
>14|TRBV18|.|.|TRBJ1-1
CASSTNRVDTEAFF
TGTGCCAGCTCAACGAACAGGGTGGACACTGAAGCTTTCTTT
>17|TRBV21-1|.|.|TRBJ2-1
CASSKVVGLAAYNEQFF
TGTGCCAGCAGCAAAGTCGTTGGGCTAGCGGCTTACAATGAGCAGTTCTTC
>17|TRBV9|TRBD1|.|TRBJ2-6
CASSTYPRGNGANVLTF
TGTGCCAGCAGCACATACCCCAGGGGGAATGGGGCCAACGTCCTGACTTTC
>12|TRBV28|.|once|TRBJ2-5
CASSPRQETQYF
TGTGCCAGCAGTCCGCGCCAAGAGACCCAGTACTTC
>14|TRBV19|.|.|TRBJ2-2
CASSNGRNTGELFF
TGTGCCAGTAGTAATGGGCGGAACACCGGGGAGCTGTTTTTT
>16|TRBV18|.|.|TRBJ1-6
CASSPGGANGNSPLHF
TGTGCCAGCTCACCAGGCGGGGCTAATGGGAATTCACCCCTCCACTTT
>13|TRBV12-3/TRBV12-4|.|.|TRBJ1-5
CASRTDRNQPQHF
TGTGCCAGCAGAACGGACAGAAATCAGCCCCAGCATTTT
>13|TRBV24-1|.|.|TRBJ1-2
CATSDADIYGYTF
TGTGCCACCAGTGATGCGGACATCTATGGCTACACCTTC
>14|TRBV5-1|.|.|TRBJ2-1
CASSFNELANEQFF
TGCGCCAGCAGCTTTAATGAGCTTGCAAATGAGCAGTTCTTC
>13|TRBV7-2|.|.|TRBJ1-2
CASSLAALYGYTF
TGTGCCAGCAGCTTAGCAGCGCTTTATGGCTACACCTTC
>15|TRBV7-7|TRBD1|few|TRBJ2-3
CASSLGQGPTDTQYF
TGTGCCAGCAGCTTAGGACAGGGCCCCACAGATACGCAGTATTTT
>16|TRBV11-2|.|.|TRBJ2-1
CASSLSGLPSYNEQFF
TGTGCCAGCAGCCTTTCGGGACTGCCATCCTACAATGAGCAGTTCTTC
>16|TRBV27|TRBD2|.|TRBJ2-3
CASTLLAGGPKDTQYF
TGTGCCAGCACACTACTAGCGGGGGGGCCGAAGGATACGCAGTATTTT
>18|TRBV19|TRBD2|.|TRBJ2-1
CASSTFGLAGVPRGEQFF
TGTGCCAGTAGTACCTTCGGACTAGCGGGAGTTCCGCGTGGTGAGCAGTTCTTC
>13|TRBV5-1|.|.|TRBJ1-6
CASTAEENSPLHF
TGCGCCAGTACGGCAGAGGAGAATTCACCCCTCCACTTT
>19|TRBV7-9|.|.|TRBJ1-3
CASSLSQGSVLSSGNTIYF
TGTGCCAGCAGCTTGTCACAGGGTTCCGTCTTAAGCTCTGGAAACACCATATATTTT
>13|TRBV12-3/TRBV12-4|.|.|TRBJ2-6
CASNRAGANVLTF
TGTGCCAGCAACAGGGCTGGGGCCAACGTCCTGACTTTC
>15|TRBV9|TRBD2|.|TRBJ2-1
CASSASGGAVNEQFF
TGTGCCAGCAGCGCTAGCGGGGGGGCCGTCAATGAGCAGTTCTTC
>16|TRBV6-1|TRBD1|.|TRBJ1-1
CASSEQVQGARGEAFF
TGTGCCAGCAGTGAACAAGTACAGGGGGCGCGAGGTGAAGCTTTCTTT
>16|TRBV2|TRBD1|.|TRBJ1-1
CASIRDRGFGDTEAFF
TGTGCCAGCATCCGGGACAGGGGTTTTGGAGACACTGAAGCTTTCTTT
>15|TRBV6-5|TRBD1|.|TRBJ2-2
CASRLTGANTGELFF
TGTGCCAGCAGACTGACAGGGGCGAACACCGGGGAGCTGTTTTTT
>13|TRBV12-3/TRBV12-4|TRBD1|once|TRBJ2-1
CASTLTGRNEQFF
TGTGCCAGCACCCTGACAGGGCGGAATGAGCAGTTCTTC
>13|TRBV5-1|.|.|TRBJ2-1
CASSWAPDNEQFF
TGCGCCAGCAGCTGGGCGCCGGACAATGAGCAGTTCTTC
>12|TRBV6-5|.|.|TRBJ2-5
CASRDSAETQYF
TGTGCCAGCAGGGACTCAGCGGAGACCCAGTACTTC
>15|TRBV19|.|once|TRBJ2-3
CASSTHRGYTDTQYF
TGTGCCAGTAGTACGCATCGGGGGTACACAGATACGCAGTATTTT
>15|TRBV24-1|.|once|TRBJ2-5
CATSDFRGTPGTQYF
TGTGCCACCAGTGATTTCAGGGGCACCCCCGGGACCCAGTACTTC
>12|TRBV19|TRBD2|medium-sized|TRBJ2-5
CASRLAGETQYF
TGTGCCAGTAGATTAGCGGGGGAGACCCAGTACTTC
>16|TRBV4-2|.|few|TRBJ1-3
CASSISTADSGNTIYF
TGTGCCAGCAGCATTTCTACAGCTGATTCTGGAAACACCATATATTTT
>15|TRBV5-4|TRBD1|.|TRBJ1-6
CASSLSGTGDSPLHF
TGTGCCAGCAGCCTATCCGGGACAGGGGATTCACCCCTCCACTTT
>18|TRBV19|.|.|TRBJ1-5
CASSISAQGYYSNQPQHF
TGTGCCAGTAGTATCTCCGCGCAGGGGTATTATAGCAATCAGCCCCAGCATTTT
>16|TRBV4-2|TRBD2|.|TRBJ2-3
CASSPSTSGGVDTQYF
TGTGCCAGCAGCCCGTCGACTAGCGGGGGGGTTGATACGCAGTATTTT
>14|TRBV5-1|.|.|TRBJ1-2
CASGRDGQTGGYTF
TGCGCCAGCGGGAGGGACGGACAAACAGGGGGCTACACCTTC
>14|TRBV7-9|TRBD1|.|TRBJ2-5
CASSLLTGGETQYF
TGTGCCAGCAGCTTACTCACAGGGGGGGAGACCCAGTACTTC
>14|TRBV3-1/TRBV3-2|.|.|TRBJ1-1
CASSQDGGSTEAFF
TGTGCCAGCAGCCAAGATGGAGGGAGCACTGAAGCTTTCTTT
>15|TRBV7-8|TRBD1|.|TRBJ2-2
CASSFWTGGIGELFF
TGTGCCAGCAGCTTTTGGACAGGTGGAATCGGGGAGCTGTTTTTT
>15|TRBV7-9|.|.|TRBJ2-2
CASTLTPVGRGELFF
TGTGCCAGCACCCTTACCCCCGTCGGTCGCGGGGAGCTGTTTTTT
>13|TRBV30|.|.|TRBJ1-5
CAWSPGRDQPQHF
TGTGCCTGGTCCCCGGGCAGGGATCAGCCCCAGCATTTT
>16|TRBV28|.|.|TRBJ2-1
CASSSSWGRNSNEQFF
TGTGCCAGCAGTTCCTCTTGGGGGAGGAATTCAAATGAGCAGTTCTTC
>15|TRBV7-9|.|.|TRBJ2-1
CASSYSGASYNEQFF
TGTGCCAGCAGCTATAGCGGAGCCTCCTACAATGAGCAGTTCTTC
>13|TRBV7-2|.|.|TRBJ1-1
CASSYQENTEAFF
TGTGCCAGCAGCTACCAGGAGAACACTGAAGCTTTCTTT